A single T cell receptor (beta chain) is shown here with its context. The antigen is not known. Primers for the PCR totalled 60 Vbeta and 13 Jbeta. Libraries were prepared by immunoSEQ multiplex PCR; TCRdb keeps only in-frame clonotypes and omits some of them. The listing contains under 200,000 clones. This entry belongs to a study of cytomegalovirus exposure and HLA in healthy donors. Study-level background: The study's early data release held some 85 million unique TCRs from HLA-typed donors.

Study results and caveats: Later, an analysis found that common viral pathogens appeared to be linked with several of the most significant clusters.

V was trimmed by 0 bases and J by 7 bases, leaving 7 bases between them. This CDR3 has 13 residues. Germline CDR1 reads MNHEY; CDR2 reads SVGAGI. The receptor comes from a man aged 25-45 years in good health and CMV-seronegative. Sequenced material: PBMCs. The J gene is TRBJ1-5, the V gene TRBV6-5; D gene ambiguous. The CDR3 region has the DNA TGTGCCAGCAGTTACTCCCAGAAACAGCCCCAGCATTTT. Protein product: CASSYSQKQPQHF.